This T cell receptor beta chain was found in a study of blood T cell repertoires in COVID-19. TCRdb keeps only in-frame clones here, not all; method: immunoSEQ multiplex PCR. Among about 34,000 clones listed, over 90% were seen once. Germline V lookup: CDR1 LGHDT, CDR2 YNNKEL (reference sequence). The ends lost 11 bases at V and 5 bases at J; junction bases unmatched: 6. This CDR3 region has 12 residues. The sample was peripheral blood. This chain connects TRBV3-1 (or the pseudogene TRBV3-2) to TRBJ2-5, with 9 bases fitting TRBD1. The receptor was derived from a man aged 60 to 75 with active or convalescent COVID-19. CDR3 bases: TGTGCCCGACAGGGGGTCAGGGAGACCCAGTACTTC. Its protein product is CARQGVRETQYF.